Shown below are 5 T cell receptor beta chains from a single sample sequenced in a study of T cells in women clearing cervical HPV infection (dated by TCRdb to between 2018 and 2020). Library generation was performed with the immunoSEQ multiplex PCR assay. Not all clones reach the TCRdb copy of this immuneACCESS table, which keeps in-frame sequences only. Checked studies attribute under half of the gap to unresolved V genes and leave the rest unexplained. The sample table holds tens of thousands of clones. The ten most abundant clones make up roughly 1.4% of the sample. Sequenced sample: blood buffy coat. Source of these receptors: a woman between 18 and 69 years old with a cervical HPV16 infection that either progressed to CIN3+ or cleared (not recorded which).

Details on this clone: Read sequence stops 3 residues before the CDR3 end, and the germline J gene provides the missing end. The chain is built from TRBV18 and TRBJ2-3; 8 nucleotides align to TRBD1. The germline gives CDR1 KGHSH, CDR2 LQKENI. This CDR3 spans 15 amino acids. The part of the CDR3 DNA that was read is TGTGCCAGCTCACGAGGGACAGGAGCAAGTCAGCCG. The encoded protein is CASSRGTGASQP. The complete CDR3 sequence is CASSRGTGASQPQYF.

About this clone: The observed sequence ends 3 residues before the CDR3 terminus, with the missing tail filled in from the germline J gene. The rearrangement uses TRBV5-4 and TRBJ2-7, with TRBD1 matching over 7 bases. V lost 4 bases to trimming and J lost 6 bases; unmatched junction nucleotides: 13. CDR3 length: 15 amino acids. CDR1 and CDR2 (germline): SGHNT, YYREEE (reference sequence). The CDR3 loop is CASSRVGTATFEQYF. Partial CDR3 DNA: TGTGCCAGCAGCCGCGTCGGGACAGCCACCTTCGAG.

Comment on this clone: The sample contains more than one DNA sequence encoding this CDR3. The sequenced part of the CDR3 DNA is TGTGCCAGCAGCTTCAGTGTGTCTGAAAAG. Translation: CASSFSVSEK. The complete CDR3 reads CASSFSVSEKLFF. The V and J genes are TRBV7-2 and TRBJ2-2, with D hard to call. Read coverage stops 3 residues before the CDR3 terminus; the germline J gene supplies the remainder. This CDR3 is 13 amino acids long. Germline CDR1 SGHTA, CDR2 FQGNSA.

With respect to this clone: The CDR3 end falls 3 residues outside the read, so it is completed with the germline J gene. V and J are TRBV7-9 and TRBJ1-1; TRBD1 might be the D (5 bases). Germline values: CDR1 SEHNR, CDR2 FQNEAQ (reference sequence). Trimming shortened V by 6 bases and J by 0 bases, and 8 bases separated the two germline ends. This CDR3 region has 13 residues. The CDR3 DNA, read in part, is TGTGCCAGCAGGGGGGGTTTGAACACTGAA. Translating gives CASRGGLNTE. The entire CDR3 sequence reads CASRGGLNTEAFF.

On this clone itself: The CDR3 end lies 3 residues beyond the end of the read and is filled in from the germline J gene. The genes are TRBV5-1 and TRBJ1-1; maybe TRBD1 (5 bases). The germline CDR1 and CDR2 sequences are SGHRS and YFSETQ. The CDR3 runs to 16 residues. The CDR3 DNA, read in part, is TGCGCCAGCAGCTTGGCCGGGGGATCGTCCGGATTACGA. This sequence encodes CASSLAGGSSGLR. The full CDR3 is CASSLAGGSSGLRAFF.